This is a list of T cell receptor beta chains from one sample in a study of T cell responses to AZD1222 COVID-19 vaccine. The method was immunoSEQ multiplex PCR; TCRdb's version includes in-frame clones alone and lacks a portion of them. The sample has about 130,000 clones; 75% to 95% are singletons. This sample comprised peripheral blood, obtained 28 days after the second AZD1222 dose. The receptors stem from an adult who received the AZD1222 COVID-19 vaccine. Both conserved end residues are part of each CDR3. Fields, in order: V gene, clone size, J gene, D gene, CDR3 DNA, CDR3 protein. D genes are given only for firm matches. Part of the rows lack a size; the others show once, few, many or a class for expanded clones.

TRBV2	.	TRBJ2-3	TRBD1	TGTGCCAGCAGTGTTCAGCAGGGGGTCACAGATACGCAGTATTTT	CASSVQQGVTDTQYF
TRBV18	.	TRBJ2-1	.	TGTGCCAGCTCACCACCGTCCCGGGTGTCCTACAATGAGCAGTTCTTC	CASSPPSRVSYNEQFF
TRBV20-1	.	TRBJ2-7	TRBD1	TGCAGTGCTAATGACAGGGTGACCTACGAGCAGTACTTC	CSANDRVTYEQYF
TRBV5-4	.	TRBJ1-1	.	TGTGCCAGCAGGGACGCGTCGAGATTCACTGAAGCTTTCTTT	CASRDASRFTEAFF
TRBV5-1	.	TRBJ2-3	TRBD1	TGCGCCAGCAGCCGCGGGGACAGGGAGGGGGATACGCAGTATTTT	CASSRGDREGDTQYF
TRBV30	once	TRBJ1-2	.	TGTGCCTGGAGTACCCGGGCCAGGACCTTC	CAWSTRARTF
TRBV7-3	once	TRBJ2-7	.	TGTGCCAGCAGCCCCTTAAATGGATACTGGGACTGGCGTTTGGGGGAGCAGTACTTC	CASSPLNGYWDWRLGEQYF
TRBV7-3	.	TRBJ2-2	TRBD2	TGTGCCAGCAGAGGCGGGAGCTCGAACACCGGGGAGCTGTTTTTT	CASRGGSSNTGELFF
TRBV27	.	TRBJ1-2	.	TGTGCCAGCCCCTCGGGATGCTTTTCCTATGGCTACACCTTC	CASPSGCFSYGYTF
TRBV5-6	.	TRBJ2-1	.	TGTGCCAGCAGCTTGGACTGGGCCACCTACAATGAGCAGTTCTTC	CASSLDWATYNEQFF
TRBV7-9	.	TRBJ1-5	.	TGTGCCAGCAGCTTTCTTAATCAGCCCCAGCATTTT	CASSFLNQPQHF
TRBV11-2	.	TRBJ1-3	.	TGTGCCAGCAGCTTGGCAGGCCCGACGGGGACCATATATTTT	CASSLAGPTGTIYF
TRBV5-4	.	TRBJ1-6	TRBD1	TGTGCCAGCAGCTTGGGGACAGGGAAGAATTCACCCCTCCACTTT	CASSLGTGKNSPLHF
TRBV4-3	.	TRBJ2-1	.	TGCGCCAGCAGCCAAGAGGCTAGCGACCCCTACAATGAGCAGTTCTTC	CASSQEASDPYNEQFF
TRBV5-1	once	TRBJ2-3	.	TGCGCCAGCCGTTCGGCCGGGGCAGATACGCAGTATTTT	CASRSAGADTQYF
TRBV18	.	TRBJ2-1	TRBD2	TGTGCCAGCACCCTAGCGGGAGGGTACAATGAGCAGTTCTTC	CASTLAGGYNEQFF
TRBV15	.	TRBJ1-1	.	TGTGCCACCAGCAGAGATTTCAGGGGGAACACTGAAGCTTTCTTT	CATSRDFRGNTEAFF
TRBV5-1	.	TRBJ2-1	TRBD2	TGCGCCAGCAGCCGGAATGTAGGTGGGGGGGTGAATGAGCAGTTCTTC	CASSRNVGGGVNEQFF
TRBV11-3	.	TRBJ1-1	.	TGTGCCAGCAGCCTCCGGACAGCTAACACTGAAGCTTTCTTT	CASSLRTANTEAFF
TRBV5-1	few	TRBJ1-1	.	TGCGCCAGCAGCTTGGGAAGGTTGGCGGGTAACACTGAAGCTTTCTTT	CASSLGRLAGNTEAFF
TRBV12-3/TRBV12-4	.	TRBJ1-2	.	TGTGCCAGCGCCCTCGCATTAAGACGTGGCTACACCTTC	CASALALRRGYTF
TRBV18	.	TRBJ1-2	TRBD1	TGTGCCAGCTCAAGCAGGGGGGGGCCCTATGGCTACACCTTC	CASSSRGGPYGYTF
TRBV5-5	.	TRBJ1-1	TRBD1	TGTGCCAGCAGCTTGGACGGGACAGGGGTGGTCACTGAAGCTTTCTTT	CASSLDGTGVVTEAFF
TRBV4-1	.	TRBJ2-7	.	TGCGCCAGCAGCCGTGGGACCACCTCCTACGAGCAGTACTTC	CASSRGTTSYEQYF
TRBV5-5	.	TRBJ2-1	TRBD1	TGTGCCAGCAGCTTGGACAGGGGCTCCTACAATGAGCAGTTCTTC	CASSLDRGSYNEQFF
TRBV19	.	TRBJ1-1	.	TGTGCCAGTAGTATAGACCAGGGGAGGAACACTGAAGCTTTCTTT	CASSIDQGRNTEAFF
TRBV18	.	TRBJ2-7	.	TGTGCCAGCTCACCGTCCATAAAGGACTTCTACGAGCAGTACTTC	CASSPSIKDFYEQYF
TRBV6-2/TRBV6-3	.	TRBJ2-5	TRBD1	TGTGCCAGCAGTCCCGGGACAGGAGGGGGCCAGTACTTC	CASSPGTGGGQYF
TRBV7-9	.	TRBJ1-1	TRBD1	TGTGCCAGCAGGGGACAGACAATTGAAGCTTTCTTT	CASRGQTIEAFF